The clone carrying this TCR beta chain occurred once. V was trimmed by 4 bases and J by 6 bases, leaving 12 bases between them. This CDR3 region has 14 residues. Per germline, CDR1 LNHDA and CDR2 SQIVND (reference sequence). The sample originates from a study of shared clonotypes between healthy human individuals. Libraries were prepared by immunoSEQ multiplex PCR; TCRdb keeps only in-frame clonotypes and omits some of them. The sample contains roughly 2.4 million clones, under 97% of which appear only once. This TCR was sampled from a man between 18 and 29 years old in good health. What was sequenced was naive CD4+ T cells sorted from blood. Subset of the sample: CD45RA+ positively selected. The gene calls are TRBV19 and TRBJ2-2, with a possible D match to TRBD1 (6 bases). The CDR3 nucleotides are TGTGCCAGTAGTAAAACAGGGTGGGCCGGGGAGCTGTTTTTT. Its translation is CASSKTGWAGELFF.